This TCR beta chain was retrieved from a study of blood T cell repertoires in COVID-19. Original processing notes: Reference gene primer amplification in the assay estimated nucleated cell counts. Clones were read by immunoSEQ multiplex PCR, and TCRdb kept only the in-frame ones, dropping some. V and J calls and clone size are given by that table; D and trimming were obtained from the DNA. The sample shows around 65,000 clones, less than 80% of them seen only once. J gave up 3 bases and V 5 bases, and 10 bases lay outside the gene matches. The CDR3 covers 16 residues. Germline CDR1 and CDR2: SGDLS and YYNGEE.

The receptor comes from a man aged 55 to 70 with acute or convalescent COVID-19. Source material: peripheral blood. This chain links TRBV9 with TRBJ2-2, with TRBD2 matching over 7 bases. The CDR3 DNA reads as TGTGCCAGCAGTCCCCGTGGAGCGGGGTACACCGGGGAGCTGTTTTTT. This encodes CASSPRGAGYTGELFF. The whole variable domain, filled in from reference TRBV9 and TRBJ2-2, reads DSGVTQTPKHLITATGQRVTLRCSPRSGDLSVYWYQQSLDQGLQFLIQYYNGEERAKGNILERFSAQQFPDLHSELNLSSLELGDSALYFCASSPRGAGYTGELFFGEGSRLTVL.